Listed below are T cell receptor beta chains from one sample, sequenced in a study of identifying expanded T cells in peripheral blood. The protocol was immunoSEQ multiplex PCR, while the TCRdb copy is restricted to in-frame clones and leaves out a portion. The data contain under 90,000 clones, about 89% of them seen just once; the ten biggest clones take up 2.5% to 3%. The sequencing input was blood. The receptors here all came from a person aged 18 to 70 in good health. Both conserved end residues are part of each CDR3. The D gene is left open where the match is weak.

-	TRBJ1-1	TRBV5-6	CASSRGGPAEAFF
-	TRBJ1-3	TRBV6-6	CASRTSNSGSGNTIYF
TRBD1	TRBJ2-7	TRBV19	CASRGGPQGQGAYEQYF
TRBD1	TRBJ2-1	TRBV10-3	CAISESGQGLHEQFF
-	TRBJ1-2	TRBV7-8	CASSLERGRDGYTF
TRBD1	TRBJ2-7	TRBV9	CASSVEGAPYEQYF
-	TRBJ2-7	TRBV18	CASSPLLVAEEQYF
-	TRBJ1-1	TRBV6-1	CASSVRQGETEAFF
TRBD2	TRBJ2-7	TRBV19	CASSILASGRYEQYF
-	TRBJ2-7	TRBV11-2	CASSLRPLGEQYF
-	TRBJ2-6	TRBV29-1	CSVVPSGANVLTF
TRBD2	TRBJ2-5	TRBV6-5	CASKSRLAVKETQYF
TRBD1	TRBJ1-5	TRBV6-6	CASSYGGQGDQPQHF
-	TRBJ2-7	TRBV4-1	CASSQALLYEQYF
-	TRBJ2-7	TRBV5-6	CASSLPPRNYEQYF
-	TRBJ1-2	TRBV9	CASSVAGSGGGYTF
-	TRBJ1-1	TRBV5-1	CASSLEEGGTNTEAFF
TRBD2	TRBJ2-1	TRBV6-6	CASSRGSSYNEQFF
TRBD2	TRBJ2-7	TRBV19	CASSIRAGAGYEQYF
-	TRBJ1-4	TRBV10-2	CASSMRNEKLFF
-	TRBJ1-1	TRBV6-6	CASAYNRDEAFF
TRBD1	TRBJ1-6	TRBV28	CASSTFWTGRGGLNNSPLHF
TRBD2	TRBJ2-1	TRBV19	CASSIDLAGNYNEQFF
-	TRBJ2-2	TRBV29-1	CSVLSGANTGELFF
TRBD1	TRBJ2-7	TRBV28	CASSSDRGRYEQYF
TRBD1	TRBJ2-7	TRBV2	CASSEGQGRDYEQYF
-	TRBJ2-2	TRBV6-5	CASSYVPGELFF
TRBD1	TRBJ2-7	TRBV18	CASSPDRVSSYEQYF
-	TRBJ2-3	TRBV27	CASSLRASTDTQYF
TRBD1	TRBJ2-1	TRBV19	CASSQPGQGAGYEQFF
TRBD1	TRBJ2-2	TRBV11-3	CASSPRQGPQGELFF
-	TRBJ1-2	TRBV30	CAWSGRVSNYGYTF
TRBD2	TRBJ2-7	TRBV9	CASSKLAGGTEQYF
-	TRBJ1-1	TRBV28	CASSLSWGGPSF
TRBD1	TRBJ2-7	TRBV5-1	CASSLTGTGSYEQYF
-	TRBJ2-3	TRBV7-2	CASSLGGDGTDTQYF
-	TRBJ2-7	TRBV19	CASSISPSYEQYF
-	TRBJ2-1	TRBV9	CASSWTDNEQFF
-	TRBJ2-5	TRBV7-2	CASSSGGTQYF
TRBD2	TRBJ2-3	TRBV5-4	CASSLGTSGGLRGDTQYF
-	TRBJ1-1	TRBV5-4	CASSAVGRDTEAFF
TRBD2	TRBJ2-7	TRBV27	CASSLFPSGSGEQYF
-	TRBJ1-3	TRBV2	CASSEGLGAGNTIYF
-	TRBJ1-3	TRBV5-8	CARGGRGRGNTIYF
-	TRBJ2-1	TRBV9	CASSAELAGRDEQFF
-	TRBJ1-3	TRBV30	CAWSRRSSGNTIYF
TRBD1	TRBJ1-2	TRBV7-2	CASSNRGYGYTF
-	TRBJ1-4	TRBV2	CASSDARTANEKLFF
TRBD1	TRBJ2-2	TRBV27	CASSLRTGGYTGELFF
-	TRBJ1-2	TRBV18	CASSQLGRSATNYGYTF
-	TRBJ2-7	TRBV4-1	CASSQSPRDTYEQYF
-	TRBJ2-1	TRBV5-1	CASSLDGDNEQFF